Presented here are 20 T cell receptor beta chains from one specimen sequenced in a study of T-cell reconstitution after alpha-beta-depleted transplantation in children. Unique molecular identifiers were incorporated during preparation of the TCRbeta library. TCRdb called the PCR reads again in MiXCR, with one record for every CDR3 protein. The sample has hundreds of thousands of distinct CDR3 sequences, 13% seen once. This material consisted of PBMCs, mostly from graft donor cells, taken 360 days after TCRalphabeta/CD19-depleted stem cell transplant. These receptor sequences come from a male patient younger than 18 who had a stem cell transplant for acute myeloid leukemia, so the T cells may come from the graft donor.

The table lists this clonotype with a few counts. The chain recombines TRBV20-1 with TRBJ2-5; D may be TRBD1 or TRBD2 (6 bases each). The CDR3 is made up of 15 amino acids. Deletions cut 0 bases from V and 5 bases from J, with 16 bases between. CDR1 is DFQATT and CDR2 is SNEGSKA in the germline V gene (reference sequence). The CDR3 is CSARDLAWGAETQYF. CDR3 DNA sequence: TGCAGTGCTAGAGACCTAGCGTGGGGGGCGGAGACCCAGTACTTC.

As regards this clonotype: At one end the junction does not follow the germline gene, possibly because of a read error. The genes are TRBV10-3 and TRBJ2-1; 7 nucleotides match TRBD1. Germline lookup yields CDR1 ENHRY and CDR2 SYGVKD. The CDR3 is 11 amino acids. CDR3 nucleotides: TGTGCCATCAAGGACGAGACAGGGTTGGTCTTC. It is translated as CAIKDETGLVF.

This clonotype has only a few counts. The rearrangement uses TRBV5-1 and TRBJ1-1; D gene unclear. CDR1 and CDR2 (germline): SGHRS, YFSETQ. The V gene lost 2 bases and the J gene lost 3 bases, with 11 bases spanning the gap. This CDR3 comprises 14 residues. For the CDR3, the DNA is TGCGCCAGCAGCTTCGAGGTCTTGGACACTGAAGCTTTCTTT. It is translated as CASSFEVLDTEAFF.

This clonotype was recorded many times. The chain carries TRBV11-2 and TRBJ2-5; TRBD1 agrees at 7 bases. This CDR3 comprises 13 residues. J was trimmed by 3 bases and V by 5 bases; bases with no gene match: 3. The germline gives CDR1 SGHAT, CDR2 FQNNGV. The CDR3 nucleotides are TGTGCCAGCAGCCTCGGACAGGAAGAGACCCAGTACTTC. It codes for CASSLGQEETQYF.

This clonotype has only a few counts. J is TRBJ2-1 and V is TRBV6-5, with D possibly matching TRBD1 (6 bases). Germline CDR1 reads MNHEY; CDR2 reads SVGAGI. The ends were cut back, 2 bases at V and 9 bases at J, with 20 bases in the middle. This CDR3 region has 16 residues. CDR3 in DNA: TGTGCCAGCAGTTACGTTACAGCTAGGGGGTCTGGTGAGCAGTTCTTC. Translation gives CASSYVTARGSGEQFF.

The rearrangement uses TRBV21-1 and TRBJ2-1; TRBD2 is the table's D call and was not checked against the DNA. TRBV21-1 is a recognized pseudogene. The CDR3 has 18 amino acids. CDR3 sequence reads: CASSKTRGLAGGLFEQFF. In DNA, the CDR3 is TGTGCCAGCAGCAAAACCCGAGGACTAGCGGGGGGCTTGTTTGAGCAGTTCTTC.

In this sample, this clonotype turned up many times. The chain carries TRBV29-1 and TRBJ2-2, with 8 bases aligning to TRBD2. The CDR3 loop spans 15 amino acids. Germline CDR1 reads SQVTM; CDR2 reads ANQGSEA. V was pared by 6 bases and J by 4 bases, with 10 bases of the junction left unmatched. CDR3 nucleotides: TGCAGCGTCGTTTCCGGGAGGGCCTTCACCGGGGAGCTGTTTTTT. It specifies CSVVSGRAFTGELFF.

Notes on this clonotype: This sequence may be a read error, since a much larger clone differs from it by one base. The J gene is TRBJ2-1, the V gene TRBV29-1; D may be TRBD1 (6 bases). Germline CDR1 SQVTM, CDR2 ANQGSEA. The germline V and J ends were trimmed by 7 bases and 8 bases, with 18 bases remaining between them. This CDR3 spans 13 amino acids. The CDR3 loop reads CSANSRTEYEQFF. CDR3 sequence (DNA): TGCAGCGCCAATAGCAGGACAGAATATGAGCAGTTCTTC.

This clonotype has ten or more counts. This rearrangement joins TRBV4-3 to TRBJ2-1; 8 nucleotides align to TRBD2. The CDR3 spans 16 residues. CDR1 is LGHNA and CDR2 is YSLEER in the germline V gene. The trim removed 0 bases at V and 6 bases at J, leaving 7 bases unmatched. The CDR3 spells CASSQDGGVAVNEQFF. The CDR3 DNA follows: TGCGCCAGCAGCCAAGACGGGGGGGTAGCGGTCAATGAGCAGTTCTTC.

On this clonotype itself: The junction and the germline gene differ at one end; a read error may be behind it. This rearrangement joins TRBV20-1 to TRBJ1-6; D is unresolved. This CDR3 region has 12 residues. Germline assignment: CDR1 DFQATT and CDR2 SNEGSKA (reference sequence). The CDR3 region is CSASKGNSPFHF. In nucleotides, the CDR3 is TGCAGTGCTAGCAAAGGGAATTCACCCTTCCACTTT.

This clonotype appeared a few times. The chain joins TRBV12-3 or TRBV12-4 to TRBJ2-5, with D possibly TRBD2 on 5 matching bases. Trimming shortened V by 3 bases and J by 4 bases, and 12 bases separated the two germline ends. The CDR3 totals 14 residues. CDR3 loop: CASSFVGAGETQYF. As DNA, the CDR3 is TGTGCCAGCAGTTTTGTCGGTGCGGGAGAGACCCAGTACTTC.

This clonotype has a handful of counts. The V and J genes are TRBV21-1 and TRBJ2-7; the table's D call TRBD1 went unverified against the DNA. TRBV21-1 is assigned pseudogene status. This CDR3 has 16 amino acids. CDR3 DNA: TGTGCCAGCAGCAAATCCCGGACAGGTGAAACCTACGAGCAGTACTTC. It translates to CASSKSRTGETYEQYF.

This clonotype has at least ten counts. Relative to the germline gene, one junction end is altered; a read error may explain this. The V and J genes are TRBV12-3 or TRBV12-4 and TRBJ2-5; D ambiguous. The CDR3 loop spans 13 amino acids. CDR3 region: CASSLPSSEIQYF. In nucleotides, the CDR3 is TGTGCCAGCAGTTTACCCTCCTCGGAGATCCAGTACTTC.

This clonotype has ten or more counts. The chain combines TRBV4-1 with TRBJ2-1; TRBD2 matches 10 bases. This CDR3 is built from 16 residues. The germline V gene encodes CDR1 MGHRA and CDR2 YSYEKL. The ends lost 3 bases at V and 6 bases at J; junction bases unmatched: 8. The CDR3 spells CASSHDSGRSINEQFF. The CDR3 DNA reads TGCGCCAGCAGCCATGATAGCGGGAGGTCTATCAATGAGCAGTTCTTC.

This clonotype was detected ten times or more. CDR3 loop: CASSPREGWDEKLFF. The DNA of the CDR3 is TGTGCCAGCAGCCCGCGGGAGGGATGGGATGAAAAACTGTTTTTT. The rearrangement uses TRBV3-1 and TRBJ1-4; unclear D gene. Trimming took 4 bases from V and 6 from J, leaving 15 bases between them. Germline V gene sequence: CDR1 LGHDT, CDR2 YNNKEL (reference sequence). The CDR3 is 15 amino acids.

Regarding this clonotype: Given a much more abundant clone one base away, this may be a read error. The chain links TRBV29-1 to TRBJ2-2; D might be TRBD2 (5 bases). The CDR3 loop spans 14 amino acids. Germline V gene lookup returns CDR1 SQVTM and CDR2 ANQGSEA. CDR3 loop: CSALPRANTGDLFF. DNA of the CDR3: TGCAGCGCTCTCCCGAGGGCTAACACCGGGGATCTGTTTTTT.

The chain combines TRBV20-1 with TRBJ2-7, with D perhaps given as TRBD1 or TRBD2 (5 bases each). CDR1 is DFQATT, CDR2 SNEGSKA, per germline (reference sequence). The CDR3 totals 15 residues. V was pared by 4 bases and J by 7 bases, with 23 bases between. As DNA, the CDR3 is TGCAGTGCTACGGAGGACAACGGTGGGTGGCGAGAGCAGTACTTC. Translating gives CSATEDNGGWREQYF.

This clonotype was seen repeatedly, ten times or more. The DNA of the CDR3 is TGCAGTACGTGGGACAGGGTCGGGGGGGAGCAGTACTTC. Its protein product is CSTWDRVGGEQYF. The chain uses TRBV29-1 and TRBJ2-7; 9 bases are a match to TRBD1. Germline V gene data show CDR1 as SQVTM and CDR2 as ANQGSEA. The CDR3 loop spans 13 amino acids.

This clonotype was detected a few times. The chain uses TRBV7-2 and TRBJ2-3; 9 positions agree with TRBD2. The ends lost 1 base at V and 7 bases at J; junction bases unmatched: 12. CDR3 length: 17 residues. From germline, CDR1 is SGHTA and CDR2 FQGNSA. CDR3 in DNA: TGTGCCAGCAGCTTAGTCGGCGGGAGGGCCCCCATCCATACGCAGTATTTT. Amino acid sequence: CASSLVGGRAPIHTQYF.

Details on this clonotype: At one end the junction does not follow the germline gene, possibly because of a read error. The chain uses TRBV20-1 and TRBJ1-5; TRBD1 matches at 9 bases. Germline assignment: CDR1 DFQATT and CDR2 SNEGSKA (reference sequence). The CDR3 covers 17 residues. CDR3 bases: TGCTGTGCTAGAGATCGCCGGAAACAGGGGGCCAATCAGCCCCAGCATTTT. Its protein is CCARDRRKQGANQPQHF.